Judged by abundance, the clone carrying this T cell receptor (beta chain) is medium-sized. Its antigen is as yet unknown. The Oncomine TCR Beta short-read assay was applied to DNA of cultured CD4+ T cells. The source of extracted genomic DNA was cultured CD4+ T cells. TCRdb processed the PCR reads anew with MiXCR; each CDR3 protein has one entry. The top ten hold around 8.4% of the sample, which has several thousand distinct CDR3 sequences, about 20% seen once. The data belong to a study of vaccination and CD4 T cells after COVID-19. Specified treatment: approximately 10-day PBMC culture with coronavirus spike peptide pools or control peptides (ViraFEST assay). The ViraFEST method relied on peptide pools to expand antigen-specific T cells, followed by TCR sequencing. The sample here was CD4+ T cells from blood, cultured in vitro, taken after SARS-CoV-2 vaccination. The clonotype was recovered from a human donor who had recovered from COVID-19.

CDR3 DNA: TGTGCCAGCAGTTTACCAGCGGGAGCCGGGGCCTACGAGCAGTACTTC. Encoded protein: CASSLPAGAGAYEQYF. V gene TRBV28 combines with J gene TRBJ2-7; 8 bases are a match to TRBD2. V dropped 2 bases and J dropped 2; count of bases not matched to a gene: 8. Germline V gene data show CDR1 as MDHEN and CDR2 as SYDVKM. The CDR3 runs 16 residues.